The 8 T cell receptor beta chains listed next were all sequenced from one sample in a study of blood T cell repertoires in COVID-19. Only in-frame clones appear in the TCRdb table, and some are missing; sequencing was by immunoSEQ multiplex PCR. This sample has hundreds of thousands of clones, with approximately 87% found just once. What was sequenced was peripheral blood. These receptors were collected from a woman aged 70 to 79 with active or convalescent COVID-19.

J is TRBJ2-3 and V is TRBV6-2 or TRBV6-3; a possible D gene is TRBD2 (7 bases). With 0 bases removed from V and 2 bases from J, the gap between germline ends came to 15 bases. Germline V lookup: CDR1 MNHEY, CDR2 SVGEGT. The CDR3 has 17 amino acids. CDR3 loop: CASSYSGRGPYTDTQYF. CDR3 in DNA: TGTGCCAGCAGTTACTCGGGGCGGGGGCCCTACACAGATACGCAGTATTTT.

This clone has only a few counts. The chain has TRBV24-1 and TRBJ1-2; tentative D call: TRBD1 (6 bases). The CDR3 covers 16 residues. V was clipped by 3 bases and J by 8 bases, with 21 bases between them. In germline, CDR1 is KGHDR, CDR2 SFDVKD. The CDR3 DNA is TGTGCCACCAGTGATCCTAATACAGGGACTAAAGGCGGCTACACCTTC. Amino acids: CATSDPNTGTKGGYTF.

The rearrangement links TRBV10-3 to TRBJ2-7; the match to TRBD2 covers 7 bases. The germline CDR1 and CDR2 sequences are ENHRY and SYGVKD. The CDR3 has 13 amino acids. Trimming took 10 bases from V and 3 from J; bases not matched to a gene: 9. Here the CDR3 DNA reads TGTGCCACTGGACTAGTCGGCGTCTACGAGCAGTACTTC. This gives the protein CATGLVGVYEQYF.

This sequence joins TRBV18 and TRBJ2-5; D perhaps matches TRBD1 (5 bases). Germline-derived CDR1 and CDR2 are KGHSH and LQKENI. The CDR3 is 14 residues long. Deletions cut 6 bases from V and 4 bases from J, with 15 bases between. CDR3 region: CASSVQGDSETQYF. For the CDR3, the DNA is TGTGCCAGCTCGGTGCAGGGCGATTCAGAGACCCAGTACTTC.

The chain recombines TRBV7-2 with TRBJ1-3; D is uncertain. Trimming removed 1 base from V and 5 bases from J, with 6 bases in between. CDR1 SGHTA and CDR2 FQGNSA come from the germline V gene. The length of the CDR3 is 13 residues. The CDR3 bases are TGTGCCAGCAGCTTAGAGGAGAGAAACACCATATATTTT. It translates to CASSLEERNTIYF.

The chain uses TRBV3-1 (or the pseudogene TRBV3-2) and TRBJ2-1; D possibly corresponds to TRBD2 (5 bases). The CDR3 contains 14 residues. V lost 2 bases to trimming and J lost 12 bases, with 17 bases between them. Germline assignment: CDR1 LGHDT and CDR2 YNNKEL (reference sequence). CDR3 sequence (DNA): TGTGCCAGCAGCCAATTGGTTCTAGCAGGAGGGCAGTTCTTC. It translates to CASSQLVLAGGQFF.

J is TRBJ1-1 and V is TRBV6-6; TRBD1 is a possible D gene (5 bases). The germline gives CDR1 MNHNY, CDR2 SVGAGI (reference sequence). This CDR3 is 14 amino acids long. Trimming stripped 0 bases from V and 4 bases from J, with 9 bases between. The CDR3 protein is CASSYSGGGTEAFF. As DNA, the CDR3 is TGTGCCAGCAGTTACTCGGGGGGGGGCACTGAAGCTTTCTTT.

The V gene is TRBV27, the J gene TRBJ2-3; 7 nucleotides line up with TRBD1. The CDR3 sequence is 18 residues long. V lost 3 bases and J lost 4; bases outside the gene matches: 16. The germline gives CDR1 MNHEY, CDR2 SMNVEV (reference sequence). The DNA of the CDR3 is TGTGCCAGCAGTTTGACCCCCCCCCTGACAGGGTGGGCAGATACGCAGTATTTT. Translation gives CASSLTPPLTGWADTQYF.